The 28 T cell receptor beta chains presented below share a single source sample, sequenced in a study of blood T cell repertoires in COVID-19. TCRdb's copy holds only in-frame clones and misses some; the assay was immunoSEQ multiplex PCR. The sample lists around 200,000 clones; about 89% were seen once. The sample comprised peripheral blood. Receptor source: a middle-aged man with active or convalescent COVID-19.

This sequence joins TRBV6-4 and TRBJ2-1, with D tentatively TRBD1 (6 bases). V lost 0 bases, J lost 8 bases, and 20 bases lay in between. The CDR3 length is 17 residues. Germline-derived CDR1 and CDR2 are MRHNA and SNTAGT. This CDR3 reads CASSDSRLIEGVHEQFF. The CDR3 DNA reads as TGTGCCAGCAGTGACTCGAGATTAATCGAGGGGGTCCATGAGCAGTTCTTC.

V gene TRBV30 combines with J gene TRBJ2-5; the match to TRBD2 covers 7 bases. This CDR3 is 14 amino acids long. Trimming took 3 bases from V and 7 from J; bases not matched to a gene: 11. Germline V CDR1 and CDR2: GTSNPN, SVGIG (reference sequence). CDR3 protein: CAWSLGTPGGTQYF. In DNA form, the CDR3 reads TGTGCCTGGAGCCTAGGGACTCCGGGGGGGACCCAGTACTTC.

The chain uses TRBV11-3 and TRBJ1-1; 8 bases are a match to TRBD1. V lost 0 bases, J lost 2 bases, and 8 bases stayed unmatched. CDR3 size: 17 residues. Germline V CDR1 and CDR2: SGHNT, YENEEA. The CDR3 reads CASSLERFRGLNTEAFF. CDR3 coding DNA: TGTGCCAGCAGCTTAGAGAGGTTCAGGGGGCTCAACACTGAAGCTTTCTTT.

The chain links TRBV7-9 to TRBJ2-7, with a possible D match to TRBD1 (5 bases). Trimming shortened V by 2 bases and J by 1 base, and 18 bases separated the two germline ends. The length of the CDR3 is 17 residues. Germline-derived CDR1 and CDR2 are SEHNR and FQNEAQ (reference sequence). CDR3 nucleotide sequence: TGTGCCAGCAGCTTATTCCCCCCGACAACAGGATCCTACGAGCAGTACTTC. It translates to CASSLFPPTTGSYEQYF. The full variable domain, completed using reference TRBV7-9 and TRBJ2-7, is DTGVSQNPRHKITKRGQNVTFRCDPISEHNRLYWYRQTLGQGPEFLTYFQNEAQLEKSRLLSDRFSAERPKGSFSTLEIQRTEQGDSAMYLCASSLFPPTTGSYEQYFGPGTRLTVT.

V is TRBV4-1 and J is TRBJ2-3; a weak D match, TRBD1 (5 bases). Trimming shortened V by 0 bases and J by 2 bases, and 6 bases separated the two germline ends. CDR1 MGHRA and CDR2 YSYEKL come from the germline V gene. The CDR3 is 14 amino acids. The CDR3 coding sequence is TGCGCCAGCAGCCAAGACAGGGCCACAGATACGCAGTATTTT. It specifies CASSQDRATDTQYF.

V is TRBV6-2 or TRBV6-3 and J is TRBJ2-1; tentatively, D is TRBD2 (5 bases). Germline CDR1 and CDR2: MNHEY and SVGEGT. The CDR3 loop spans 15 amino acids. V was cut by 5 bases and J by 0 bases, with 11 bases left in between. The DNA of the CDR3 is TGTGCCAGCAGTGTAGCGTATGGCTCCTACAATGAGCAGTTCTTC. It specifies CASSVAYGSYNEQFF.

The rearrangement joins TRBV2 to TRBJ2-7; the match to TRBD2 covers 8 bases. In germline, CDR1 is SNHLY, CDR2 FYNNEI. The CDR3 extends over 14 amino acids. Trimming cost V 10 bases and J 4 bases; bases outside gene matches: 12. CDR3 nucleotides: TGTGCCACAAAGAGTTCGGGGGGGCGGTACGAGCAGTACTTC. It yields the protein CATKSSGGRYEQYF.

This clone was picked up one time. The V call is TRBV28, the J call TRBJ1-2, with a weak D call TRBD1 (5 bases). The ends were cut back, 4 bases at V and 4 bases at J, with 7 bases in the middle. Germline V gene data show CDR1 as MDHEN and CDR2 as SYDVKM. The CDR3 loop spans 12 amino acids. The CDR3 reads CASSSRVYGYTF. Here the CDR3 DNA reads TGTGCCAGCAGTTCCAGGGTCTATGGCTACACCTTC.

J is TRBJ1-1 and V is TRBV19, with D maybe TRBD1 (6 bases). CDR3 length equals 17 residues. V lost 3 bases and J 5 bases, leaving 22 bases between the germline ends. Germline assignment: CDR1 LNHDA and CDR2 SQIVND (reference sequence). The CDR3, as DNA: TGTGCCAGTAGTATTTCTTTTTTCGGGGGGGCGCGTACTGAAGCTTTCTTT. It yields the protein CASSISFFGGARTEAFF. The full variable domain, its missing parts supplied by reference TRBV19 and TRBJ1-1, is DGGITQSPKYLFRKEGQNVTLSCEQNLNHDAMYWYRQDPGQGLRLIYYSQIVNDFQKGDIAEGYSVSREKKESFPLTVTSAQKNPTAFYLCASSISFFGGARTEAFFGQGTRLTVV.

This clone was found once. The chain employs TRBV30 and TRBJ1-1; a possible D gene is TRBD1 (6 bases). In germline, CDR1 is GTSNPN, CDR2 SVGIG (reference sequence). V lost 3 bases to trimming and J lost 3 bases, with 11 bases between them. CDR3 length: 13 residues. The CDR3 coding sequence is TGTGCCTGGAGCCGGAACAGGGACACTGAAGCTTTCTTT. Protein: CAWSRNRDTEAFF.

The V gene is TRBV7-9, the J gene TRBJ1-2; no clear D gene. The V end lost 5 bases, the J end lost 0 bases, and 10 bases lay between the germline ends. The germline V gene has CDR1 SEHNR and CDR2 FQNEAQ (reference sequence). This CDR3 spans 14 amino acids. CDR3 DNA sequence: TGTGCCAGCAGCGAGCAGGAGGCTAACTATGGCTACACCTTC. Its protein product is CASSEQEANYGYTF.

This chain uses TRBV19 with TRBJ1-5; a possible D gene is TRBD1 (6 bases). The CDR3 has 17 residues. V gave up 3 bases and J gave up 4 bases, with 19 bases separating them. The germline V gene has CDR1 LNHDA and CDR2 SQIVND (reference sequence). The DNA of the CDR3 is TGTGCCAGTAGTATGGGGTCGGGAAGGGGGAAAAATCAGCCCCAGCATTTT. As protein: CASSMGSGRGKNQPQHF.

The CDR3 spells CATSKRGNNEKLFF. The CDR3 region has the DNA TGTGCCACCAGCAAAAGAGGCAATAATGAAAAACTGTTTTTT. The V call is TRBV15, the J call TRBJ1-4; D is undetermined. In germline, CDR1 is LNHNV, CDR2 YYDKDF (reference sequence). The CDR3 is made up of 14 amino acids. V shed 4 bases and J shed 4 bases, with 10 bases lying between them.

The chain employs TRBV30 and TRBJ1-1, with 9 positions matching TRBD1. This CDR3 contains 14 residues. Germline V CDR1 and CDR2: GTSNPN, SVGIG (reference sequence). After removal of 5 bases from V and 2 bases from J, the junction contained 6 bases not matched to a gene. The CDR3 spells CAWGTQGANTEAFF. Here the CDR3 DNA reads TGTGCCTGGGGGACACAGGGGGCTAACACTGAAGCTTTCTTT.

V and J are TRBV6-4 and TRBJ1-5; D unresolved. V was clipped by 3 bases and J by 7 bases, with 10 bases between them. The germline CDR1 and CDR2 sequences are MRHNA and SNTAGT. The CDR3 extends over 13 amino acids. The DNA for the CDR3 is TGTGCCAGCAGTGAGGAGGCAGAACAGCCCCAGCATTTT. It encodes CASSEEAEQPQHF.

The CDR3 bases are TGTGCCAGCAGCTTTGGTAGGGGGACAGCCACAGATACGCAGTATTTT. It encodes CASSFGRGTATDTQYF. The chain combines TRBV7-9 with TRBJ2-3, with 7 nucleotides matching TRBD1. CDR3 length: 16 amino acids. The germline CDR1 and CDR2 sequences are SEHNR and FQNEAQ (reference sequence). Trimming took 3 bases from V and 2 from J; bases not matched to a gene: 8.

This chain joins TRBV11-3 and TRBJ1-1; D remains ambiguous. Trimming pared 5 bases from V and 0 bases from J, leaving 13 bases between. CDR1 and CDR2 from the germline V gene are SGHNT and YENEEA. The CDR3 is 15 residues long. The CDR3 bases are TGTGCCAGCAGCCCCCAACACAGTATGAACACTGAAGCTTTCTTT. The encoded protein is CASSPQHSMNTEAFF.

The sample holds one count of this clone. This chain joins TRBV6-2 or TRBV6-3 and TRBJ1-6; D possibly corresponds to TRBD1 (5 bases). The V gene lost 5 bases and the J gene lost 6 bases, with 11 bases spanning the gap. Germline CDR1 is MNHEY and CDR2 is SVGEGT. CDR3 length equals 14 residues. CDR3 region: CASSDGQLNSPLHF. The CDR3 nucleotides read TGTGCCAGCAGTGACGGACAACTTAATTCACCCCTCCACTTT.

The chain recombines TRBV6-5 with TRBJ2-3, with TRBD1 matching 7 bases. This CDR3 region has 13 residues. The V and J ends lost 6 bases and 6 bases, in that order; junction bases with no gene match: 6. Looked up from germline, CDR1 is MNHEY and CDR2 is SVGAGI. The CDR3 nucleotides are TGTGCCAGCAGCATACAGGGGACCGATACGCAGTATTTT. Its translation: CASSIQGTDTQYF.

The V gene is TRBV6-5, the J gene TRBJ1-6, with TRBD1 identical over 9 bases. This CDR3 comprises 14 residues. V lost 8 bases to trimming and J lost 7 bases; unmatched junction nucleotides: 6. Germline CDR1 MNHEY, CDR2 SVGAGI. CDR3 residues: CASQYRGQNSPLHF. The CDR3 nucleotides are TGTGCCAGCCAGTACAGGGGGCAGAATTCACCCCTCCACTTT.

This chain joins TRBV4-3 and TRBJ1-6; D is unresolved. The V gene lost 0 bases and the J gene lost 7 bases, with 10 bases spanning the gap. The CDR3 covers 15 residues. Germline CDR1 is LGHNA and CDR2 is YSLEER. The CDR3 DNA is TGCGCCAGCAGCCAAGATTCAGGTGACAATTCACCCCTCCACTTT. This encodes CASSQDSGDNSPLHF.

This clone was observed a few times. The gene calls are TRBV9 and TRBJ1-2; D gene uncertain. Looked up from germline, CDR1 is SGDLS and CDR2 is YYNGEE. The CDR3 spans 15 residues. Trimming left V 0 bases short and J 4 bases short, with 13 bases between. The CDR3 region has the DNA TGTGCCAGCAGCGTAGCCCCGAACAGTCCCTATGGCTACACCTTC. Protein product: CASSVAPNSPYGYTF.

The chain joins TRBV16 to TRBJ2-3; 7 positions match TRBD2. Looked up from germline, CDR1 is KGHSY and CDR2 is FQNENV. V lost 4 bases and J lost 1; bases outside the gene matches: 8. The CDR3 is 16 residues long. CDR3 sequence: CASSPPLAVRTDTQYF. As DNA, the CDR3 is TGTGCCAGCAGCCCTCCTCTAGCGGTCCGCACAGATACGCAGTATTTT.

The V call is TRBV19, the J call TRBJ2-1, with D possibly TRBD2 on 5 matching bases. Germline loops: CDR1 LNHDA, CDR2 SQIVND (reference sequence). The CDR3 has 15 amino acids. Trimming removed 5 bases from V and 6 bases from J, with 17 bases in between. DNA for the CDR3: TGTGCCAGTAGTTCCGACTACTTCTGGCGCAATGAGCAGTTCTTC. Its protein product is CASSSDYFWRNEQFF.

V gene TRBV29-1 combines with J gene TRBJ1-2; D is undetermined. From germline, CDR1 is SQVTM and CDR2 ANQGSEA. This CDR3 is built from 12 residues. The V end lost 0 bases, the J end lost 2 bases, and 4 bases lay between the germline ends. The CDR3 loop reads CSVEDRNYGYTF. The CDR3 DNA sequence: TGCAGCGTTGAAGACAGGAACTATGGCTACACCTTC.

Here the CDR3 reads CASSQDIAGGSTGELFF. The DNA for the CDR3 is TGTGCCAGCAGCCAAGATATTGCGGGGGGGTCCACCGGGGAGCTGTTTTTT. This chain uses TRBV4-2 with TRBJ2-2, with 9 nucleotides matching TRBD2. V lost 0 bases, J lost 4 bases, and 6 bases stayed unmatched. The germline V gene has CDR1 LGHNA and CDR2 YNFKEQ. The CDR3 consists of 17 residues.

This clone was seen repeatedly, ten times or more. The rearrangement uses TRBV5-1 and TRBJ2-1; D is perhaps TRBD1 (6 bases). V shed 6 bases and J shed 0 bases, with 13 bases lying between them. This CDR3 has 15 residues. Per the germline V gene, CDR1 is SGHRS and CDR2 is YFSETQ. The CDR3 DNA is TGCGCCAGCAACAAACAGGGCCCCTCCTACAATGAGCAGTTCTTC. Its translation is CASNKQGPSYNEQFF.

The chain uses TRBV3-1 (or the pseudogene TRBV3-2) and TRBJ1-1; D possibly corresponds to TRBD1 (5 bases). Trimming left V 3 bases short and J 9 bases short, with 14 bases between. CDR1 and CDR2 (germline): LGHDT, YNNKEL (reference sequence). The CDR3 is made up of 13 amino acids. The CDR3 sequence is CASSHKAGGKAFF. The CDR3 DNA follows: TGTGCCAGCAGCCACAAAGCCGGGGGGAAAGCTTTCTTT.